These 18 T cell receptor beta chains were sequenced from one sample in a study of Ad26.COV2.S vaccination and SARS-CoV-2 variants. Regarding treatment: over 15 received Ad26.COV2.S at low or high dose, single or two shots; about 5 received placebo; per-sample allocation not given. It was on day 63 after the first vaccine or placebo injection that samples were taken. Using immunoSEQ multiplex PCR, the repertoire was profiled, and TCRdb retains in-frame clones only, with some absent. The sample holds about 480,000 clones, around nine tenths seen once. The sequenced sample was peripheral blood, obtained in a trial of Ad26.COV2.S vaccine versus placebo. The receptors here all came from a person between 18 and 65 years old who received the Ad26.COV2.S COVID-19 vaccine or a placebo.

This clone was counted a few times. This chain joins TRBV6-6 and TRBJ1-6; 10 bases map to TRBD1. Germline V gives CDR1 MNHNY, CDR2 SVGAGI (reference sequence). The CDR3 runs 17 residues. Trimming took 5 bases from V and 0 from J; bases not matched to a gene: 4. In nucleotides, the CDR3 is TGTGCCAGCAGTCCACGGACAGGGGGCTCCTATAATTCACCCCTCCACTTT. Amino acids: CASSPRTGGSYNSPLHF.

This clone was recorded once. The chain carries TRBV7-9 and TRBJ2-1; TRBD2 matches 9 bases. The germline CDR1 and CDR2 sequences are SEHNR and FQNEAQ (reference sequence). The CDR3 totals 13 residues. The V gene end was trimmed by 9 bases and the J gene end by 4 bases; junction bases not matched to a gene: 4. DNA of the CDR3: TGTGCCAGTGAGACTAGCGGATACAATGAGCAGTTCTTC. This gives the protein CASETSGYNEQFF.

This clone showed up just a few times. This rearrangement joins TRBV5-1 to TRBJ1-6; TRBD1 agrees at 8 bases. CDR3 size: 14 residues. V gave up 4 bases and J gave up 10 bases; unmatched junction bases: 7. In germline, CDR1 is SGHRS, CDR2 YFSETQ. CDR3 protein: CASSRDRGNSPLHF. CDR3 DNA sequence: TGCGCCAGCAGCCGCGACAGGGGAAACTCACCCCTCCACTTT.

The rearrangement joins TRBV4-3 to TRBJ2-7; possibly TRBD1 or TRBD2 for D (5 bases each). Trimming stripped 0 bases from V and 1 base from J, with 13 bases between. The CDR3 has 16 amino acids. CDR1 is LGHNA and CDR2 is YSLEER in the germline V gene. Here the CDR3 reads CASSQDLAGRSYEQYF. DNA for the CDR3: TGCGCCAGCAGCCAAGATCTGGCAGGGAGATCCTACGAGCAGTACTTC.

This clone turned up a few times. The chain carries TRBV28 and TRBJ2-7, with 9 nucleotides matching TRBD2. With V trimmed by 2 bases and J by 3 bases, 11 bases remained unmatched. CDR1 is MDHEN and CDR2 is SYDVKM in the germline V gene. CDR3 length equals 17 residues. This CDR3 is CASSLHKGGLADYEQYF. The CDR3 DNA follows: TGTGCCAGCAGTTTACATAAGGGGGGACTAGCCGACTACGAGCAGTACTTC.

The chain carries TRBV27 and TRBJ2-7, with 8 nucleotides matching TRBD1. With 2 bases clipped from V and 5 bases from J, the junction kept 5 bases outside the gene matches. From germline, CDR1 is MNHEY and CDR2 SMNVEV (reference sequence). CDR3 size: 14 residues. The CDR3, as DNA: TGTGCCAGCAGTTTAATAACAGGGGGTCACGAGCAGTACTTC. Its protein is CASSLITGGHEQYF.

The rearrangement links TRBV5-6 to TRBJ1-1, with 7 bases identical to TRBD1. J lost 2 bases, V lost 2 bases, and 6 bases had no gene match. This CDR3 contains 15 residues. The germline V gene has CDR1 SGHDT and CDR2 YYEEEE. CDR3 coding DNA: TGTGCCAGCAGCTTCCGTGCAGGGGGAAACACTGAAGCTTTCTTT. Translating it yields CASSFRAGGNTEAFF.

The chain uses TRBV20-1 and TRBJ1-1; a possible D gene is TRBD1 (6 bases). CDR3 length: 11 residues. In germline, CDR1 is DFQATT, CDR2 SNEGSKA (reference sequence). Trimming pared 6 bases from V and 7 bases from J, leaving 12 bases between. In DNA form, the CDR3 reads TGCAGTGCCAGCAGGGGCCTTGAAGCTTTCTTT. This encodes CSASRGLEAFF.

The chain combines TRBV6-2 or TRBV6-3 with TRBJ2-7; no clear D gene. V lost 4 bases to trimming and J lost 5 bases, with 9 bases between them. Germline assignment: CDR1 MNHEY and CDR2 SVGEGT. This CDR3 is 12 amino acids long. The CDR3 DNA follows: TGTGCCAGCAGTTTGGAAGGAAACGAGCAGTACTTC. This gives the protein CASSLEGNEQYF.

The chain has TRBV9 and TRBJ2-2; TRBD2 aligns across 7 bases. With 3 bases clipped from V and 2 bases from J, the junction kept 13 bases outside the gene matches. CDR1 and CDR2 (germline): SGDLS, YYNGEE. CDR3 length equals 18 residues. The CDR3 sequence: CASSGALIGRGNTGELFF. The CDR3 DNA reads TGTGCCAGCAGCGGGGCCCTCATTGGGAGGGGAAACACCGGGGAGCTGTTTTTT. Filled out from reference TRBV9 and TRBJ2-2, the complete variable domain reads DSGVTQTPKHLITATGQRVTLRCSPRSGDLSVYWYQQSLDQGLQFLIQYYNGEERAKGNILERFSAQQFPDLHSELNLSSLELGDSALYFCASSGALIGRGNTGELFFGEGSRLTVL.

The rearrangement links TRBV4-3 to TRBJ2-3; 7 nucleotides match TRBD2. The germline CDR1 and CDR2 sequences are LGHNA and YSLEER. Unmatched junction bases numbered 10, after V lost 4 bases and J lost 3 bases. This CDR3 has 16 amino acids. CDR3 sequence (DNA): TGCGCCAGCAGCCCGGGGGGAGGGAGGGTGACAGATACGCAGTATTTT. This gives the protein CASSPGGGRVTDTQYF.

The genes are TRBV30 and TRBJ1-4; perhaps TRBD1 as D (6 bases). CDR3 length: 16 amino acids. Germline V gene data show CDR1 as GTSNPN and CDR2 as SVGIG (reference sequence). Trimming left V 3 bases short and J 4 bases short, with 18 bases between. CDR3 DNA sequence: TGTGCCTGGAGGGAGTACAAAGGGGGGCTTAATGAAAAACTGTTTTTT. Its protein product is CAWREYKGGLNEKLFF.

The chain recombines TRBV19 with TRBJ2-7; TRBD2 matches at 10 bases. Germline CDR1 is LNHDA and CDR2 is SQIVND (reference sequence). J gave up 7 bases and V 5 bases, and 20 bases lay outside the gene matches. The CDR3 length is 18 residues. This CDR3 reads CASSENPLAGGALGEQYF. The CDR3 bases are TGTGCCAGTAGTGAAAACCCTTTAGCGGGAGGTGCGTTAGGAGAGCAGTACTTC. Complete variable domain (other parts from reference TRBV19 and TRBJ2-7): DGGITQSPKYLFRKEGQNVTLSCEQNLNHDAMYWYRQDPGQGLRLIYYSQIVNDFQKGDIAEGYSVSREKKESFPLTVTSAQKNPTAFYLCASSENPLAGGALGEQYFGPGTRLTVT.

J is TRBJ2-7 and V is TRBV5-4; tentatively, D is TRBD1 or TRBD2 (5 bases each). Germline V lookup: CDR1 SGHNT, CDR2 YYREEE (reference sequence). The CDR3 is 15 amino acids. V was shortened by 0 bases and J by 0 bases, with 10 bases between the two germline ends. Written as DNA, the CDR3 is TGTGCCAGCAGCTTGGGGGACGCTAGCTCCTACGAGCAGTACTTC. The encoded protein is CASSLGDASSYEQYF.

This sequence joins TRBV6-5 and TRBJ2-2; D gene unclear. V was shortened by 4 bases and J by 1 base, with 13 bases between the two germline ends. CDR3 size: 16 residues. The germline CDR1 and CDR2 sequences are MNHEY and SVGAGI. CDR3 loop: CASSLYQKQNTGELFF. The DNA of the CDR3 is TGTGCCAGCAGTTTGTACCAGAAACAGAACACCGGGGAGCTGTTTTTT.

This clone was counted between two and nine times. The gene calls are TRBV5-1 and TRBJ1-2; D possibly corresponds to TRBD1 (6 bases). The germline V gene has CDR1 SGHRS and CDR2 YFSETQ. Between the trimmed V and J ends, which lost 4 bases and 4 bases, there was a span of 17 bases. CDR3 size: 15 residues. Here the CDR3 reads CASSPHLDSLYGYTF. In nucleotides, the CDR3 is TGCGCCAGCAGCCCCCACCTGGACAGCCTCTATGGCTACACCTTC.

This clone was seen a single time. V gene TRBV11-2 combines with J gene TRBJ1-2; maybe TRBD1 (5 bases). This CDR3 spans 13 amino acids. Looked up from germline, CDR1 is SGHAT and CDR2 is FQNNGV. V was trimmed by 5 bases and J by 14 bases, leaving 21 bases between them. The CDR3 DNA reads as TGTGCCAGCAGCCAAGGGGTAAAGTCGGGGTTGACCTTC. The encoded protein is CASSQGVKSGLTF.

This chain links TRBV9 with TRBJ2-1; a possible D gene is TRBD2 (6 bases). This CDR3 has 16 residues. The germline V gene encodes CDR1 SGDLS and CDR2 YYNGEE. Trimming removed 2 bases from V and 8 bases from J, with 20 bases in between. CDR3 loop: CASSVRVGGMGDEQFF. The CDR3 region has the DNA TGTGCCAGCAGCGTTAGGGTCGGCGGGATGGGCGATGAGCAGTTCTTC. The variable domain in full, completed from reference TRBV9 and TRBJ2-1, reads DSGVTQTPKHLITATGQRVTLRCSPRSGDLSVYWYQQSLDQGLQFLIQYYNGEERAKGNILERFSAQQFPDLHSELNLSSLELGDSALYFCASSVRVGGMGDEQFFGPGTRLTVL.